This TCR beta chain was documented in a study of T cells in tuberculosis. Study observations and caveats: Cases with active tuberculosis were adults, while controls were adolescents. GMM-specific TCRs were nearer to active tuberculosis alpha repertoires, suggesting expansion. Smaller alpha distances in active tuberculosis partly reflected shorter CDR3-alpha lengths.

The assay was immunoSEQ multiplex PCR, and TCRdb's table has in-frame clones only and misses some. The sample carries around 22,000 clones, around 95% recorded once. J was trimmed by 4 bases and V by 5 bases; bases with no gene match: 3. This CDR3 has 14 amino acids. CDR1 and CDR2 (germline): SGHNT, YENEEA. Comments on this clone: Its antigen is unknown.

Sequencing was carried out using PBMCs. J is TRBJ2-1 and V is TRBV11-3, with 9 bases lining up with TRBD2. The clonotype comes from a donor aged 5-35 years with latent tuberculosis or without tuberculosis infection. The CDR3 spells CASSPSGGYNEQFF. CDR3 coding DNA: TGTGCCAGCAGCCCCAGCGGGGGGTACAATGAGCAGTTCTTC.